This T cell receptor beta chain was recovered during a study of CD8 T cells in Susac syndrome. The multiple sclerosis controls were treatment-naive patients affected by stable or active relapsing-remitting disease. Through negative isolation, CD4+ and CD8+ T cells were obtained, while TEMRA cells were enriched using FACS. A quantity of about 0.5 to 1 ug RNA underwent reverse transcription using random hexamers. A single record per CDR3 protein comes from TCRdb applying MiXCR to the immunoSEQ multiplex PCR reads. The profile covers 150,000 to 180,000 distinct CDR3 sequences, with around 95% appearing a single time and approximately 0.15% taken by the ten largest. This clonotype came up once. Germline is not matched at one junction end, which may reflect a read error. Germline V gene lookup returns CDR1 SSHAT and CDR2 FNYEAQ (reference sequence). The CDR3 extends over 16 amino acids.

Input material: CD8+ T cells from PBMCs. This TCR derives from a human donor with multiple sclerosis. The chain joins TRBV7-7 to TRBJ2-3; 11 bases map to TRBD2. CDR3 in DNA: TGTGCTAGCAGCCCGGTGACTAGCGGGGGCACAGATACGCAGTATTTT. It codes for CASSPVTSGGTDTQYF.